The rows below give T cell receptor beta chains drawn from one sample of a study of metastatic and nonmetastatic thyroid tumors. TCRdb redid the clone calls on the PCR reads using MiXCR. The sample yields tens of thousands of clones, roughly 27% seen once. Input material: tumor tissue. These receptors originate from a male donor with papillary thyroid cancer or a benign thyroid nodule (not recorded which). Some clones in this sample may be carry-over from other donors' samples. The CDR3 runs from the conserved cysteine through the conserved F or W. Each record gives: V gene, J gene, D gene, clone size, CDR3 protein, CDR3 DNA. D genes are given only for firm matches. Part of the rows lack a size; the others show once, few, many or a class for expanded clones.

v_call: TRBV20-1; j_call: TRBJ1-2; d_call: -; clone_size: few; cdr3_aa: CSHYCGDYGYTF; cdr3_nt: TGCAGTCACTATTGTGGAGACTATGGCTACACCTTC
v_call: TRBV19; j_call: TRBJ1-1; d_call: -; clone_size: medium-sized; cdr3_aa: CASSIGTTNTEAFF; cdr3_nt: TGTGCCAGTAGTATAGGAACTACGAACACTGAAGCTTTCTTT
v_call: TRBV18; j_call: TRBJ2-1; d_call: -; clone_size: -; cdr3_aa: CASSPEYGGWGDEQFF; cdr3_nt: TGTGCCAGCTCACCGGAGTACGGTGGATGGGGGGATGAGCAGTTCTTC
v_call: TRBV28; j_call: TRBJ2-7; d_call: -; clone_size: few; cdr3_aa: CASSSRQKNEQYF; cdr3_nt: TGTGCCAGCAGTTCGAGACAGAAGAACGAGCAGTACTTC
v_call: TRBV20-1; j_call: TRBJ1-5; d_call: TRBD1; clone_size: many; cdr3_aa: CSARAAGGQPQHF; cdr3_nt: TGCAGTGCTAGAGCGGCAGGGGGTCAGCCCCAGCATTTT
v_call: TRBV6-4; j_call: TRBJ2-7; d_call: -; clone_size: many; cdr3_aa: CASSYEQYF; cdr3_nt: TGTGCCAGCTCCTACGAGCAGTACTTC
v_call: TRBV15; j_call: TRBJ1-1; d_call: -; clone_size: few; cdr3_aa: CATSRENVNTEAFF; cdr3_nt: TGTGCCACCAGCAGAGAGAACGTGAACACTGAAGCTTTCTTT
v_call: TRBV20-1; j_call: TRBJ2-7; d_call: TRBD2; clone_size: few; cdr3_aa: CSARDRDYKDEQYF; cdr3_nt: TGCAGTGCCAGAGATCGGGACTACAAAGACGAGCAGTACTTC
v_call: TRBV28; j_call: TRBJ2-7; d_call: -; clone_size: few; cdr3_aa: CASCELSSSYEQYF; cdr3_nt: TGTGCCAGCTGTGAACTATCGAGCTCCTACGAGCAGTACTTC
v_call: TRBV20-1; j_call: TRBJ1-1; d_call: -; clone_size: medium-sized; cdr3_aa: CSARWTEAFF; cdr3_nt: TGCAGTGCGAGATGGACTGAAGCTTTCTTT
v_call: TRBV7-3; j_call: TRBJ2-2; d_call: -; clone_size: medium-sized; cdr3_aa: CASSPSNTGELFF; cdr3_nt: TGTGCCAGCAGCCCTTCGAACACCGGGGAGCTGTTTTTT
v_call: TRBV14; j_call: TRBJ1-2; d_call: -; clone_size: medium-sized; cdr3_aa: CASSQGSREYGYTF; cdr3_nt: TGTGCCAGCAGCCAAGGAAGTAGGGAATATGGCTACACCTTC